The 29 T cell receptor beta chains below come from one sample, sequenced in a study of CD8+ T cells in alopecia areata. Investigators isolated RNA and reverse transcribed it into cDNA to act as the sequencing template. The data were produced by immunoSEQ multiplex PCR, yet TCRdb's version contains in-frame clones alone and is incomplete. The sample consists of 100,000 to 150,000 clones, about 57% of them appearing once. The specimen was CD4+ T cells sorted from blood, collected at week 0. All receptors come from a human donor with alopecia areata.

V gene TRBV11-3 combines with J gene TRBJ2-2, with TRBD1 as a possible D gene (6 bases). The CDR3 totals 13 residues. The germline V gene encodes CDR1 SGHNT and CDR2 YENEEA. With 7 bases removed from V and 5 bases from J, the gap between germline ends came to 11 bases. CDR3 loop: CASKETGTGELFF. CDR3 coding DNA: TGTGCCAGCAAGGAAACAGGGACCGGGGAGCTGTTTTTT.

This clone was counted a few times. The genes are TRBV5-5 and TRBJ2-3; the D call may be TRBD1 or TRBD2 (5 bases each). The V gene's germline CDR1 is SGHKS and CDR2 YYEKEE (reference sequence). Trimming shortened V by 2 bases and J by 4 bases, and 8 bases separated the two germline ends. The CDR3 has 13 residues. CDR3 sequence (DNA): TGTGCCAGCAGCTTTGGGGGTGCAGATACGCAGTATTTT. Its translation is CASSFGGADTQYF.

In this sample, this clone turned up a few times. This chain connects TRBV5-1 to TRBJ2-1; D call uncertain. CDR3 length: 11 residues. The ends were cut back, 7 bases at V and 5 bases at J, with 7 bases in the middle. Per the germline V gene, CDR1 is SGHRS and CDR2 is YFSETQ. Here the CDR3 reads CASGQNNEQFF. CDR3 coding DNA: TGCGCCAGCGGTCAGAACAATGAGCAGTTCTTC.

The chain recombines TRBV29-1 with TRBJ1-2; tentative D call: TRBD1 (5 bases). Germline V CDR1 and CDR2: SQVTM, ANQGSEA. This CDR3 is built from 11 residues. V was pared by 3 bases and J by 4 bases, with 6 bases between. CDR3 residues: CSVDGGYGYTF. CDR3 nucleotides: TGCAGCGTTGACGGGGGCTATGGCTACACCTTC.

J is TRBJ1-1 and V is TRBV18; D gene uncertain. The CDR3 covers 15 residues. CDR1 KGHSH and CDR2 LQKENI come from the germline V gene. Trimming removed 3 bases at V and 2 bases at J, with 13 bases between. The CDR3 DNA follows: TGTGCCAGCTCACCCCTCGGGGTTCTTAACACTGAAGCTTTCTTT. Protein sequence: CASSPLGVLNTEAFF.

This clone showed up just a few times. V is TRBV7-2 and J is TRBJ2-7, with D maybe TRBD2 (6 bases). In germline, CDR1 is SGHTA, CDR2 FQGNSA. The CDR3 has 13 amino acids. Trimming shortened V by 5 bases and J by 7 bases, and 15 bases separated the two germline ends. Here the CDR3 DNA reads TGTGCCAGCAGCCCGAAGGGTGGGAGGGAGCAGTACTTC. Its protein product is CASSPKGGREQYF.

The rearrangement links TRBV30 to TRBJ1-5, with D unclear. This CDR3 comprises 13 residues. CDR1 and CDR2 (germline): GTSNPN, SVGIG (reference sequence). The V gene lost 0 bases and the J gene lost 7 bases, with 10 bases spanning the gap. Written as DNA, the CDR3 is TGTGCCTGGAGTGTGGGTCGGGTACAGCCCCAGCATTTT. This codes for CAWSVGRVQPQHF.

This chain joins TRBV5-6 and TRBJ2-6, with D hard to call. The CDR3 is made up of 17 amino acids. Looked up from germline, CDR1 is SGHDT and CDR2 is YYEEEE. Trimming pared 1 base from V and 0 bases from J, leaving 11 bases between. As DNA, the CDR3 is TGTGCCAGCAGCTTGCCCCTGGCCTACTCTGGGGCCAACGTCCTGACTTTC. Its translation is CASSLPLAYSGANVLTF. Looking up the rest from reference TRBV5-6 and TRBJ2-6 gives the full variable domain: DAGVTQSPTHLIKTRGQQVTLRCSPKSGHDTVSWYQQALGQGPQFIFQYYEEEERQRGNFPDRFSGHQFPNYSSELNVNALLLGDSALYLCASSLPLAYSGANVLTFGAGSRLTVL.

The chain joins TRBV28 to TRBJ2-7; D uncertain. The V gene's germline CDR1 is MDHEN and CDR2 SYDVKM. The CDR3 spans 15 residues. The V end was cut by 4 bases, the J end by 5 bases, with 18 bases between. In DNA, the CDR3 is TGTGCCAGCAGTTCCCGTGCAGGTGGAAGTGACGAGCAGTACTTC. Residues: CASSSRAGGSDEQYF.

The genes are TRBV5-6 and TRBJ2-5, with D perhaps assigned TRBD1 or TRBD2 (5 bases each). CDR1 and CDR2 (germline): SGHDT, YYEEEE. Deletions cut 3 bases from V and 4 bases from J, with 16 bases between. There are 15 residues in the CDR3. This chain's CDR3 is CASSSPPTEGETQYF. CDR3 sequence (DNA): TGTGCCAGCAGCTCCCCCCCGACAGAGGGAGAGACCCAGTACTTC.

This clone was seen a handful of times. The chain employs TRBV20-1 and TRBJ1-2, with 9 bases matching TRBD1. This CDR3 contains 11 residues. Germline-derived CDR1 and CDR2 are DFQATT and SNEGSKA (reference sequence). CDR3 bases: TGCAGATTACAGGGGGCGCGTGGCTACACCTTC. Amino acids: CRLQGARGYTF.

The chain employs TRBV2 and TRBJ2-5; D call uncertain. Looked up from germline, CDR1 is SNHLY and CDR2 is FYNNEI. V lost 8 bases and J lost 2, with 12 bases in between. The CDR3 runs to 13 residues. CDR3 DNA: TGTGCCAGCGGGCGGAACCAGCAAGAGACCCAGTACTTC. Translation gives CASGRNQQETQYF.

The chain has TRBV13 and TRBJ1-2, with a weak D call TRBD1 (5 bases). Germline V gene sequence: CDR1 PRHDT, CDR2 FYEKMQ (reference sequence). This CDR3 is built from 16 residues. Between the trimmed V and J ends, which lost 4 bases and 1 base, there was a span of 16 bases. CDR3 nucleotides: TGTGCCAGCAGCTATGGGGTGCGGGGGTTTAACTATGGCTACACCTTC. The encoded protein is CASSYGVRGFNYGYTF.

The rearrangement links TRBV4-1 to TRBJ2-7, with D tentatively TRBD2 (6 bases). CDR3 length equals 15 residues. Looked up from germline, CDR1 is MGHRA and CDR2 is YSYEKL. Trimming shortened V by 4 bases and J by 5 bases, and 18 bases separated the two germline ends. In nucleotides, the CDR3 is TGCGCCAGCAGCCTTGGAGGGAGCGATTCCCACGAGCAGTACTTC. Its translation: CASSLGGSDSHEQYF.

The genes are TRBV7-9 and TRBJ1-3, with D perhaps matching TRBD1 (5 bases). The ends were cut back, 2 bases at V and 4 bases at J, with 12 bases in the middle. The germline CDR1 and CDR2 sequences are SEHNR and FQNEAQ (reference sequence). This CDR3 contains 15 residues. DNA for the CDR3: TGTGCCAGCAGCTTAATAGCAGGGTTCGGAAACACCATATATTTT. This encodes CASSLIAGFGNTIYF.

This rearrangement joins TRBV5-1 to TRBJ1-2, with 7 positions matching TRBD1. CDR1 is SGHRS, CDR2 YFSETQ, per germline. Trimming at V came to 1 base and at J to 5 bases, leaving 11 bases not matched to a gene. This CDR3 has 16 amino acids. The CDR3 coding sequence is TGCGCCAGCAGCTTGTTGGCGACAGGGTCTACTTATGGCTACACCTTC. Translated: CASSLLATGSTYGYTF.

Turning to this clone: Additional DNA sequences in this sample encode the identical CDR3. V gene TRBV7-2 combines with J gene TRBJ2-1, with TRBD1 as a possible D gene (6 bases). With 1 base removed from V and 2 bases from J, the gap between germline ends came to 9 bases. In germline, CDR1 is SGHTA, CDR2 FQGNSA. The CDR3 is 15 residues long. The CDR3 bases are TGTGCCAGCAGCTTAGGACAGGCTCCCTACAATGAGCAGTTCTTC. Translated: CASSLGQAPYNEQFF.

The CDR3 bases are TGTGCCAGCAGCCAAGGACCAGACGCAGGGGGCTATGGCTACACCTTC. Protein product: CASSQGPDAGGYGYTF. The J gene is TRBJ1-2, the V gene TRBV4-2; 7 nucleotides agree with TRBD1. Trimming cost V 1 base and J 4 bases; bases outside gene matches: 9. The CDR3 totals 16 residues. Per the germline V gene, CDR1 is LGHNA and CDR2 is YNFKEQ.

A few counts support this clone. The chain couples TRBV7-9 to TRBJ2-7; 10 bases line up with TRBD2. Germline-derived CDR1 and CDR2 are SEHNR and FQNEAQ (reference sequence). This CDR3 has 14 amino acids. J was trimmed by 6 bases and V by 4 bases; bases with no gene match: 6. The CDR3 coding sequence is TGTGCCAGCAGCTGGGTAGCGGGAGGAGCCGAGCAGTACTTC. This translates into CASSWVAGGAEQYF. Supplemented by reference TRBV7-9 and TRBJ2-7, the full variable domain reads DTGVSQNPRHKITKRGQNVTFRCDPISEHNRLYWYRQTLGQGPEFLTYFQNEAQLEKSRLLSDRFSAERPKGSFSTLEIQRTEQGDSAMYLCASSWVAGGAEQYFGPGTRLTVT.

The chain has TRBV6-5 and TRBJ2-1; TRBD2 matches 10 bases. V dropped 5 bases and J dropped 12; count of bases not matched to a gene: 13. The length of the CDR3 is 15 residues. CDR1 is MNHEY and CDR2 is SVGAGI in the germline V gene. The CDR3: CASSAPSGSYSGQFF. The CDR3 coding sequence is TGTGCCAGCAGTGCCCCTAGCGGGAGTTATTCCGGGCAGTTCTTC.

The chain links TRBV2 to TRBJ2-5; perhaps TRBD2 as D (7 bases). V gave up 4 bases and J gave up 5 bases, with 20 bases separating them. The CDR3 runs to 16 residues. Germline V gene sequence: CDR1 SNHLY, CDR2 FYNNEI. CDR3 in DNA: TGTGCCAGCAGTGTAGCGGGTTGGGAGGGGGACGAGACCCAGTACTTC. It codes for CASSVAGWEGDETQYF.

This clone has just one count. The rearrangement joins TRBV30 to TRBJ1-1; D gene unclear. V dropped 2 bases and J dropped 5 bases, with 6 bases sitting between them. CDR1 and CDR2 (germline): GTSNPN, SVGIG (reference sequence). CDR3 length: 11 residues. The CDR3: CAWSRSTEAFF. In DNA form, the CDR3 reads TGTGCCTGGAGTCGTTCTACTGAAGCTTTCTTT.

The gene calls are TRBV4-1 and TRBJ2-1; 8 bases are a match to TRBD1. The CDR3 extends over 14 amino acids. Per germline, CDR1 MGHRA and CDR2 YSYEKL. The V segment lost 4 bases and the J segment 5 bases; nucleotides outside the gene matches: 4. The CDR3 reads CASSRTGGNNEQFF. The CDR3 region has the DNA TGCGCCAGCAGCCGAACAGGGGGGAACAATGAGCAGTTCTTC.

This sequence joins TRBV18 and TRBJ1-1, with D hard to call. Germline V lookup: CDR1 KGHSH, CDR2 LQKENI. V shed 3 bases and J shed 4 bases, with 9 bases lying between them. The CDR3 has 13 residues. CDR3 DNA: TGTGCCAGCTCACCTACCAGGAGCACTGAAGCTTTCTTT. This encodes CASSPTRSTEAFF.

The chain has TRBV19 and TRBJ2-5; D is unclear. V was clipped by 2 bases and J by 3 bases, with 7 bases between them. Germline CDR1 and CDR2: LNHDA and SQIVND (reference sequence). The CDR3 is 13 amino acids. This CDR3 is CASSINREETQYF. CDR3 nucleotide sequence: TGTGCCAGTAGTATAAATAGGGAAGAGACCCAGTACTTC.

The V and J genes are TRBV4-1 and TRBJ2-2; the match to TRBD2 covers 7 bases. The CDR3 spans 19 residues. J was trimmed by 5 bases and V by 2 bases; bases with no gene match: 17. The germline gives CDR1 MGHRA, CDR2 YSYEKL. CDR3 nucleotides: TGCGCCAGCAGCCAAAGGTTTAACGGTGGTGTGGGGGGGACCGGGGAGCTGTTTTTT. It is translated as CASSQRFNGGVGGTGELFF.

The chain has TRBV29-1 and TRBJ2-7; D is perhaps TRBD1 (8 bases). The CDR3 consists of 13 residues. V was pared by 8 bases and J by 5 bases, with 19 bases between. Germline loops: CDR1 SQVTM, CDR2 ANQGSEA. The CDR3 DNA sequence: TGCAGCACCCGGACAGGGAGGGAAGACGAGCAGTACTTC. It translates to CSTRTGREDEQYF.

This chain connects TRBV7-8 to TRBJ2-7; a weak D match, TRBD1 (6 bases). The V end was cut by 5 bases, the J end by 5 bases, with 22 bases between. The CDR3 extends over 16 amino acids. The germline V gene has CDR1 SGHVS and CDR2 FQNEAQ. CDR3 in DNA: TGTGCCAGCAGCCGCGGACTGACCGGGACAAGGGACGAGCAGTACTTC. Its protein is CASSRGLTGTRDEQYF.

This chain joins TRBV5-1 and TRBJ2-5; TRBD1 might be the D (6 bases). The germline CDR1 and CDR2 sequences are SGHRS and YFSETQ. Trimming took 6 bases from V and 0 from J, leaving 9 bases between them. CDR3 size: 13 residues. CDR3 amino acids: CASTRDNQETQYF. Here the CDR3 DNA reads TGCGCCAGCACCCGGGACAACCAAGAGACCCAGTACTTC.